This TCR beta chain was identified in a study of CD8 T cells in ankylosing spondylitis. TCRdb analysed the 5' RACE reads with MiXCR anew, one entry per CDR3 protein. The table lists around 250,000 distinct CDR3 sequences, around 10% of them singletons. This clonotype appeared a few times. Per the germline V gene, CDR1 is SGHNT and CDR2 is YYREEE (reference sequence). CDR3 length: 16 residues. The V gene lost 0 bases and the J gene lost 2 bases, with 13 bases spanning the gap. The source of this sequence is a male donor with ankylosing spondylitis or in good health (not recorded which). The sample consisted of blood, either unsorted or a sorted T cell fraction (not recorded which). The chain joins TRBV5-4 to TRBJ2-3, with a possible D match to TRBD2 (6 bases). In DNA, the CDR3 is TGTGCCAGCAGCTTGGAAGCGGACTATTACACAGATACGCAGTATTTT. It codes for CASSLEADYYTDTQYF. Full variable domain (outside the CDR3, taken from reference TRBV5-4 and TRBJ2-3): ETGVTQSPTHLIKTRGQQVTLRCSSQSGHNTVSWYQQALGQGPQFIFQYYREEENGRGNFPPRFSGLQFPNYSSELNVNALELDDSALYLCASSLEADYYTDTQYFGPGTRLTVL.